This TCR beta chain was retrieved from a study of blood T cell repertoires in COVID-19. At the level of the study: The analysed material was cDNA or gDNA that came from T cells, B-cell-depleted T cells, or PBMCs.

The CDR3 consists of 12 residues. The germline CDR1 and CDR2 sequences are MDHEN and SYDVKM. V was clipped by 4 bases and J by 10 bases; unmatched bases: 6. Measured with immunoSEQ multiplex PCR; TCRdb has only the in-frame clones, and not every one. The sample has some 160,000 clones, 79% seen once; the top ten hold roughly 8.7%. This sequence originates from a man aged 45-65 years with active or convalescent COVID-19. The V call is TRBV28, the J call TRBJ1-1; 7 nucleotides agree with TRBD1. Sequences were obtained from peripheral blood. In DNA, the CDR3 is TGTGCCAGCAGTTCGGGACAGAAGATAGCTTTCTTT. It is translated as CASSSGQKIAFF.